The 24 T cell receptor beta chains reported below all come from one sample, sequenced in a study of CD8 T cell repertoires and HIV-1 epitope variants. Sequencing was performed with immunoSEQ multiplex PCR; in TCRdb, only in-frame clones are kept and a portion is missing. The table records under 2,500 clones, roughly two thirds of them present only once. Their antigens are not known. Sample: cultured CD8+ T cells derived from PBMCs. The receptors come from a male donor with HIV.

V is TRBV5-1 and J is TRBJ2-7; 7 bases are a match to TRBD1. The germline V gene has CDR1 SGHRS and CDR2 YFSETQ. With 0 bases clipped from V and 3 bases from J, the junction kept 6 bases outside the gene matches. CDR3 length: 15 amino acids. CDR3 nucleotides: TGCGCCAGCAGCTTGGAGACAGGGCGGAACTACGAGCAGTACTTC. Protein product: CASSLETGRNYEQYF. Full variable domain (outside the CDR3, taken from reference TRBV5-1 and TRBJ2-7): KAGVTQTPRYLIKTRGQQVTLSCSPISGHRSVSWYQQTPGQGLQFLFEYFSETQRNKGNFPGRFSGRQFSNSRSEMNVSTLELGDSALYLCASSLETGRNYEQYFGPGTRLTVT.

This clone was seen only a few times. The CDR3: CASSAYRQMNTEAFF. DNA for the CDR3: TGTGCCAGCAGCGCATACCGACAGATGAACACTGAAGCTTTCTTT. The rearrangement uses TRBV9 and TRBJ1-1, with D perhaps matching TRBD1 (5 bases). The CDR3 is 15 residues long. Trimming pared 3 bases from V and 0 bases from J, leaving 12 bases between. CDR1 is SGDLS and CDR2 is YYNGEE in the germline V gene.

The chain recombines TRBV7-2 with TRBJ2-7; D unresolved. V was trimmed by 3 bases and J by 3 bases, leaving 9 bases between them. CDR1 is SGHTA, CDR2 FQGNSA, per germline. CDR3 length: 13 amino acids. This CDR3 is CASSLDPNYEQYF. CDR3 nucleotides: TGTGCCAGCAGCTTGGACCCAAACTACGAGCAGTACTTC.

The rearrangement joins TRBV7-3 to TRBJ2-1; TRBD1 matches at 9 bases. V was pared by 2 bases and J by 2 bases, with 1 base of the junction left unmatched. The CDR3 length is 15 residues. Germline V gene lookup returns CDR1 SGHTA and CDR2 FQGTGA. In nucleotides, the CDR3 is TGTGCCAGCAGCTTAGGGACAGGGACCTACAATGAGCAGTTCTTC. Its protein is CASSLGTGTYNEQFF.

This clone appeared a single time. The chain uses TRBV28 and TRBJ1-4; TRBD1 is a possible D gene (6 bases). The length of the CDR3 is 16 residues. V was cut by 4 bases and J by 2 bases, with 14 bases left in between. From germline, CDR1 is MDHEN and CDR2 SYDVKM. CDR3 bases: TGTGCCAGCAGTTCCCTTCTTGGACAGACTAATGAAAAACTGTTTTTT. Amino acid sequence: CASSSLLGQTNEKLFF.

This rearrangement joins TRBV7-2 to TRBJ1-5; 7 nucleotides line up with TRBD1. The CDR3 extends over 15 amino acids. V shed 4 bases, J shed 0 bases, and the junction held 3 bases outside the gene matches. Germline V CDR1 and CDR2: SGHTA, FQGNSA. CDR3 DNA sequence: TGTGCCAGCAGCTGGGACAGTTATAGCAATCAGCCCCAGCATTTT. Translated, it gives CASSWDSYSNQPQHF.

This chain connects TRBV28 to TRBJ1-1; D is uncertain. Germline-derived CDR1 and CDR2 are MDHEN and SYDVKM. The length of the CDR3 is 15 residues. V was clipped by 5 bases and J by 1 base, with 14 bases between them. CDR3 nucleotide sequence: TGTGCCAGCAGTATGACTGGGCGTCGGAACACTGAAGCTTTCTTT. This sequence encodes CASSMTGRRNTEAFF. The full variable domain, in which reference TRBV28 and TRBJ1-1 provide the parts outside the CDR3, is DVKVTQSSRYLVKRTGEKVFLECVQDMDHENMFWYRQDPGLGLRLIYFSYDVKMKEKGDIPEGYSVSREKKERFSLILESASTNQTSMYLCASSMTGRRNTEAFFGQGTRLTVV.

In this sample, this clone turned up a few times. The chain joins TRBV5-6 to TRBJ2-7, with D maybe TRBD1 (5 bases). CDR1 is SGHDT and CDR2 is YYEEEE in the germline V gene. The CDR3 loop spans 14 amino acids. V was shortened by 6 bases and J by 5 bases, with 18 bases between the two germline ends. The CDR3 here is CASKPQVQFHEQYF. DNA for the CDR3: TGTGCCAGCAAACCACAGGTCCAATTCCACGAGCAGTACTTC.

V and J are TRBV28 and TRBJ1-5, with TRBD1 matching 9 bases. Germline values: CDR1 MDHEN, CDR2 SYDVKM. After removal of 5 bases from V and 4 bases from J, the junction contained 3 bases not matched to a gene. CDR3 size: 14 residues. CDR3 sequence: CASSLGTGNQPQHF. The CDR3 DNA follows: TGTGCCAGCAGTCTCGGGACAGGGAATCAGCCCCAGCATTTT.

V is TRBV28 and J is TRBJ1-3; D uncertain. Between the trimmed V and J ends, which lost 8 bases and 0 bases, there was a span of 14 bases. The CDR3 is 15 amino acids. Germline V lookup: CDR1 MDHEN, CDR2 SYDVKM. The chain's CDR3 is CASSWRVISGNTIYF. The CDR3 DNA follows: TGTGCCAGCTCGTGGAGGGTGATCTCTGGAAACACCATATATTTT.

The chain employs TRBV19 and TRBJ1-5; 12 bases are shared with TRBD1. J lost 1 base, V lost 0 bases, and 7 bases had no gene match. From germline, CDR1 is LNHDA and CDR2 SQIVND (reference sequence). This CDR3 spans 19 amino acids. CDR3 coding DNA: TGTGCCAGTAGTATAGATCTGGGGACAGGGGGCCGAAGCAATCAGCCCCAGCATTTT. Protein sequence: CASSIDLGTGGRSNQPQHF.

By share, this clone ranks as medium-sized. CDR3 nucleotides: TGTGCCAGCAGCCCAAGGGACAGTTCTAATGAAAAACTGTTTTTT. Translation: CASSPRDSSNEKLFF. The V gene is TRBV9, the J gene TRBJ1-4; 7 bases match TRBD1. This CDR3 is built from 15 residues. After removal of 4 bases from V and 3 bases from J, the junction contained 6 bases not matched to a gene. Germline values: CDR1 SGDLS, CDR2 YYNGEE.

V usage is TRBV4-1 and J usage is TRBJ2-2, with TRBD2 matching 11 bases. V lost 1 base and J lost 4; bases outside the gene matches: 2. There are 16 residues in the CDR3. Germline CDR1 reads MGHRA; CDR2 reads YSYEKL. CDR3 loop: CASSQGTSGPTGELFF. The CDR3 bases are TGCGCCAGCAGCCAAGGGACTAGCGGGCCCACCGGGGAGCTGTTTTTT.

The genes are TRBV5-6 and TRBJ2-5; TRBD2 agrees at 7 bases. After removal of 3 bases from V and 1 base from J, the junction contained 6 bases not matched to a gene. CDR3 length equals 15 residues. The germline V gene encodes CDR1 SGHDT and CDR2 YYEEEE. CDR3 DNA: TGTGCCAGCAGCTCGGGGGGTTATGTCCAAGAGACCCAGTACTTC. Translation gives CASSSGGYVQETQYF.

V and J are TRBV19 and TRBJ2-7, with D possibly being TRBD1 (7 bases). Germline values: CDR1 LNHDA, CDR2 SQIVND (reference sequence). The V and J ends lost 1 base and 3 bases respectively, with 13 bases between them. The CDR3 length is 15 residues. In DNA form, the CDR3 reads TGTGCCAGTAGTATAGCGGGGGACAGCCTCTACGAGCAGTACTTC. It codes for CASSIAGDSLYEQYF.

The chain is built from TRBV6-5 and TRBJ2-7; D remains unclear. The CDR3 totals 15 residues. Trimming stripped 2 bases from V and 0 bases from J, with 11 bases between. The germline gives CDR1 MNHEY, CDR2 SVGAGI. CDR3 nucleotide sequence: TGTGCCAGCAGTTACGAACCACGAGACTCCTACGAGCAGTACTTC. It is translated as CASSYEPRDSYEQYF.

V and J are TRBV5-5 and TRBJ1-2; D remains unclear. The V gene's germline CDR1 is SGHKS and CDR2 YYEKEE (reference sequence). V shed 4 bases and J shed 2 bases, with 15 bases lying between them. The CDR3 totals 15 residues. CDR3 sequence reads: CASSPGDSGNYGYTF. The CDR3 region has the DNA TGTGCCAGCAGCCCTGGAGACTCCGGGAACTATGGCTACACCTTC.

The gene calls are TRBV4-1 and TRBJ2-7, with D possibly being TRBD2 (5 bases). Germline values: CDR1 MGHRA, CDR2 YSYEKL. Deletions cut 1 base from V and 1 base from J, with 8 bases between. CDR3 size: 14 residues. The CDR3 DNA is TGCGCCAGCAGCCAAGGAAGCGGTTCCTACGAGCAGTACTTC. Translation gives CASSQGSGSYEQYF.

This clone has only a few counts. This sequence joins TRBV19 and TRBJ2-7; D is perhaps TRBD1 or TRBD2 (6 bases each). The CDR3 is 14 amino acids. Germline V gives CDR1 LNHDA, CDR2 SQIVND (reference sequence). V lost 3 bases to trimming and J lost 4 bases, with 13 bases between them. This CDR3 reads CASSISSGAYEQYF. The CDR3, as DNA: TGTGCCAGTAGTATCTCGTCGGGGGCTTACGAGCAGTACTTC. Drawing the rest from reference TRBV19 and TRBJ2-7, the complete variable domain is DGGITQSPKYLFRKEGQNVTLSCEQNLNHDAMYWYRQDPGQGLRLIYYSQIVNDFQKGDIAEGYSVSREKKESFPLTVTSAQKNPTAFYLCASSISSGAYEQYFGPGTRLTVT.

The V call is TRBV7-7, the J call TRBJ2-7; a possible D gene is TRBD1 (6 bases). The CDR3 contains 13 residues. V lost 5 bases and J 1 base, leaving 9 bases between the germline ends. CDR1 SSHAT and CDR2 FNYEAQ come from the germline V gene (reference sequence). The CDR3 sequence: CASSPDSSYEQYF. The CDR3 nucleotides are TGTGCCAGCAGCCCGGACAGTTCCTACGAGCAGTACTTC.

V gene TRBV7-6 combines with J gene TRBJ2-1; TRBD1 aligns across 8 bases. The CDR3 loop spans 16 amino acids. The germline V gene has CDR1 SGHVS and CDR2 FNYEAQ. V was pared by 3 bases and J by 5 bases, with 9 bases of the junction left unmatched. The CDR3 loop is CASSLLGTGRNNEQFF. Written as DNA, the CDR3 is TGTGCCAGCAGCTTGCTCGGGACAGGTCGAAACAATGAGCAGTTCTTC.

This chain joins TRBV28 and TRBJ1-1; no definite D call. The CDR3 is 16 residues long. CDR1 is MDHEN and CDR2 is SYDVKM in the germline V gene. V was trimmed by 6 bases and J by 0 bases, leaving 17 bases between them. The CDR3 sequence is CASRTLYGRLNTEAFF. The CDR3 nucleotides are TGTGCCAGCAGGACTTTATATGGCAGGCTGAACACTGAAGCTTTCTTT. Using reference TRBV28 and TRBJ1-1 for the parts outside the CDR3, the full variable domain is DVKVTQSSRYLVKRTGEKVFLECVQDMDHENMFWYRQDPGLGLRLIYFSYDVKMKEKGDIPEGYSVSREKKERFSLILESASTNQTSMYLCASRTLYGRLNTEAFFGQGTRLTVV.

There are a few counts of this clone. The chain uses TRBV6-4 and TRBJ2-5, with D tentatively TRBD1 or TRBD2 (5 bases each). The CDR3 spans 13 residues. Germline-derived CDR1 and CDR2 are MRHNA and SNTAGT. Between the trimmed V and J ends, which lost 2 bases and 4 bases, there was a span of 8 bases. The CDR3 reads CASSDRGRETQYF. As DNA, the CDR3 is TGTGCCAGCAGTGACAGGGGACGAGAGACCCAGTACTTC.

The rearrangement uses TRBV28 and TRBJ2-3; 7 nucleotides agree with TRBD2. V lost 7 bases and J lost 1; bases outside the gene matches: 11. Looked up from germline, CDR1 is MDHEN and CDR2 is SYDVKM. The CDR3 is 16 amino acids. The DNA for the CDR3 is TGTGCCAGCACCCCCCTTGGGGGGGAGGGCACAGATACGCAGTATTTT. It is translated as CASTPLGGEGTDTQYF.